One and the same sample provided the 4 T cell receptor beta chains below, sequenced in a study of identical twins. TCRdb passed the 5' RACE reads through MiXCR, listing each CDR3 protein once. The sample holds more than 400,000 distinct CDR3 sequences, roughly 15% seen once. These same records also appear under a second study, on yellow fever vaccine responses in identical twins.

The sample consisted of CD4+ T cells sorted from blood. The receptors here all came from a young woman in good health.

This clonotype was observed a single time. The conserved final phenylalanine or tryptophan is absent from the CDR3, which likely points to a read error. The gene calls are TRBV13 and TRBJ2-2, with TRBD2 as a possible D gene (6 bases). V dropped 3 bases and J dropped 0 bases, with 11 bases sitting between them. The CDR3 has 16 amino acids. CDR1 and CDR2 (germline): PRHDT, FYEKMQ (reference sequence). CDR3 bases: TGTGCCAGCAGCTTCTGGGCGGGATCGAACACCGGGGAGCTGTTTATT. It translates to CASSFWAGSNTGELFI.

This clonotype was observed a handful of times. The junction does not match germline at one end; this may be a read error. The CDR3 DNA follows: TGTGCCAGCAGTACGGAGGCGGGAGGGTCGCTCGAGCAGTACTTC. It is translated as CASSTEAGGSLEQYF. The chain carries TRBV19 and TRBJ2-7, with 9 bases fitting TRBD2. The CDR3 runs to 15 residues. Per the germline V gene, CDR1 is LNHDA and CDR2 is SQIVND (reference sequence).

The sample holds many counts of this clonotype. The CDR3 DNA follows: TGTGCCAGCAGTTGGACTAGCGGCCCCTACGAGCAGTACTTC. Translation: CASSWTSGPYEQYF. The genes are TRBV12-3 or TRBV12-4 and TRBJ2-7, with TRBD2 matching over 10 bases. CDR3 length equals 14 residues. Germline trimming cut 4 bases from V and 2 bases from J; bases unmatched to any gene: 2.

This clonotype has a handful of counts. The chain links TRBV2 to TRBJ1-3; tentative D call: TRBD1 (6 bases). Germline V gene sequence: CDR1 SNHLY, CDR2 FYNNEI. V lost 6 bases and J lost 8, with 11 bases in between. The CDR3 loop spans 12 amino acids. The CDR3 protein is CASSRGGHTIYF. The CDR3 bases are TGTGCCAGCAGCCGCGGGGGGCACACCATATATTTT.